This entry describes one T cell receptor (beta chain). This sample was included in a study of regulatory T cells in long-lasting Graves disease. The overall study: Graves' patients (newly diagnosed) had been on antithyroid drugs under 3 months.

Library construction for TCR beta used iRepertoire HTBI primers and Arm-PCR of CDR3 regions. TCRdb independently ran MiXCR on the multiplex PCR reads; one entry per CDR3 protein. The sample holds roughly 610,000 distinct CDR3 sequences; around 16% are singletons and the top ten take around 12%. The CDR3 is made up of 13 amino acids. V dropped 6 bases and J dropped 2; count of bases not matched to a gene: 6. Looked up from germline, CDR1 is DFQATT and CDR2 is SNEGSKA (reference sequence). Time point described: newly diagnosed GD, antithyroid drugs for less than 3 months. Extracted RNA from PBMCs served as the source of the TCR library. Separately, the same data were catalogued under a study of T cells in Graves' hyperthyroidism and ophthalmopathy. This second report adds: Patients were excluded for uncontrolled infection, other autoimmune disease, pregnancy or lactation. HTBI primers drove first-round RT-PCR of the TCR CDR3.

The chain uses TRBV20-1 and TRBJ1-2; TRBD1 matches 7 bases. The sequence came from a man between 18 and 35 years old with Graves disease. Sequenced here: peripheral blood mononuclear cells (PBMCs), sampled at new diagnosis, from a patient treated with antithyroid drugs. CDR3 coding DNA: TGCAGTGCGTCGGACAGGACGAACTATGGCTACACCTTC. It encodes CSASDRTNYGYTF.